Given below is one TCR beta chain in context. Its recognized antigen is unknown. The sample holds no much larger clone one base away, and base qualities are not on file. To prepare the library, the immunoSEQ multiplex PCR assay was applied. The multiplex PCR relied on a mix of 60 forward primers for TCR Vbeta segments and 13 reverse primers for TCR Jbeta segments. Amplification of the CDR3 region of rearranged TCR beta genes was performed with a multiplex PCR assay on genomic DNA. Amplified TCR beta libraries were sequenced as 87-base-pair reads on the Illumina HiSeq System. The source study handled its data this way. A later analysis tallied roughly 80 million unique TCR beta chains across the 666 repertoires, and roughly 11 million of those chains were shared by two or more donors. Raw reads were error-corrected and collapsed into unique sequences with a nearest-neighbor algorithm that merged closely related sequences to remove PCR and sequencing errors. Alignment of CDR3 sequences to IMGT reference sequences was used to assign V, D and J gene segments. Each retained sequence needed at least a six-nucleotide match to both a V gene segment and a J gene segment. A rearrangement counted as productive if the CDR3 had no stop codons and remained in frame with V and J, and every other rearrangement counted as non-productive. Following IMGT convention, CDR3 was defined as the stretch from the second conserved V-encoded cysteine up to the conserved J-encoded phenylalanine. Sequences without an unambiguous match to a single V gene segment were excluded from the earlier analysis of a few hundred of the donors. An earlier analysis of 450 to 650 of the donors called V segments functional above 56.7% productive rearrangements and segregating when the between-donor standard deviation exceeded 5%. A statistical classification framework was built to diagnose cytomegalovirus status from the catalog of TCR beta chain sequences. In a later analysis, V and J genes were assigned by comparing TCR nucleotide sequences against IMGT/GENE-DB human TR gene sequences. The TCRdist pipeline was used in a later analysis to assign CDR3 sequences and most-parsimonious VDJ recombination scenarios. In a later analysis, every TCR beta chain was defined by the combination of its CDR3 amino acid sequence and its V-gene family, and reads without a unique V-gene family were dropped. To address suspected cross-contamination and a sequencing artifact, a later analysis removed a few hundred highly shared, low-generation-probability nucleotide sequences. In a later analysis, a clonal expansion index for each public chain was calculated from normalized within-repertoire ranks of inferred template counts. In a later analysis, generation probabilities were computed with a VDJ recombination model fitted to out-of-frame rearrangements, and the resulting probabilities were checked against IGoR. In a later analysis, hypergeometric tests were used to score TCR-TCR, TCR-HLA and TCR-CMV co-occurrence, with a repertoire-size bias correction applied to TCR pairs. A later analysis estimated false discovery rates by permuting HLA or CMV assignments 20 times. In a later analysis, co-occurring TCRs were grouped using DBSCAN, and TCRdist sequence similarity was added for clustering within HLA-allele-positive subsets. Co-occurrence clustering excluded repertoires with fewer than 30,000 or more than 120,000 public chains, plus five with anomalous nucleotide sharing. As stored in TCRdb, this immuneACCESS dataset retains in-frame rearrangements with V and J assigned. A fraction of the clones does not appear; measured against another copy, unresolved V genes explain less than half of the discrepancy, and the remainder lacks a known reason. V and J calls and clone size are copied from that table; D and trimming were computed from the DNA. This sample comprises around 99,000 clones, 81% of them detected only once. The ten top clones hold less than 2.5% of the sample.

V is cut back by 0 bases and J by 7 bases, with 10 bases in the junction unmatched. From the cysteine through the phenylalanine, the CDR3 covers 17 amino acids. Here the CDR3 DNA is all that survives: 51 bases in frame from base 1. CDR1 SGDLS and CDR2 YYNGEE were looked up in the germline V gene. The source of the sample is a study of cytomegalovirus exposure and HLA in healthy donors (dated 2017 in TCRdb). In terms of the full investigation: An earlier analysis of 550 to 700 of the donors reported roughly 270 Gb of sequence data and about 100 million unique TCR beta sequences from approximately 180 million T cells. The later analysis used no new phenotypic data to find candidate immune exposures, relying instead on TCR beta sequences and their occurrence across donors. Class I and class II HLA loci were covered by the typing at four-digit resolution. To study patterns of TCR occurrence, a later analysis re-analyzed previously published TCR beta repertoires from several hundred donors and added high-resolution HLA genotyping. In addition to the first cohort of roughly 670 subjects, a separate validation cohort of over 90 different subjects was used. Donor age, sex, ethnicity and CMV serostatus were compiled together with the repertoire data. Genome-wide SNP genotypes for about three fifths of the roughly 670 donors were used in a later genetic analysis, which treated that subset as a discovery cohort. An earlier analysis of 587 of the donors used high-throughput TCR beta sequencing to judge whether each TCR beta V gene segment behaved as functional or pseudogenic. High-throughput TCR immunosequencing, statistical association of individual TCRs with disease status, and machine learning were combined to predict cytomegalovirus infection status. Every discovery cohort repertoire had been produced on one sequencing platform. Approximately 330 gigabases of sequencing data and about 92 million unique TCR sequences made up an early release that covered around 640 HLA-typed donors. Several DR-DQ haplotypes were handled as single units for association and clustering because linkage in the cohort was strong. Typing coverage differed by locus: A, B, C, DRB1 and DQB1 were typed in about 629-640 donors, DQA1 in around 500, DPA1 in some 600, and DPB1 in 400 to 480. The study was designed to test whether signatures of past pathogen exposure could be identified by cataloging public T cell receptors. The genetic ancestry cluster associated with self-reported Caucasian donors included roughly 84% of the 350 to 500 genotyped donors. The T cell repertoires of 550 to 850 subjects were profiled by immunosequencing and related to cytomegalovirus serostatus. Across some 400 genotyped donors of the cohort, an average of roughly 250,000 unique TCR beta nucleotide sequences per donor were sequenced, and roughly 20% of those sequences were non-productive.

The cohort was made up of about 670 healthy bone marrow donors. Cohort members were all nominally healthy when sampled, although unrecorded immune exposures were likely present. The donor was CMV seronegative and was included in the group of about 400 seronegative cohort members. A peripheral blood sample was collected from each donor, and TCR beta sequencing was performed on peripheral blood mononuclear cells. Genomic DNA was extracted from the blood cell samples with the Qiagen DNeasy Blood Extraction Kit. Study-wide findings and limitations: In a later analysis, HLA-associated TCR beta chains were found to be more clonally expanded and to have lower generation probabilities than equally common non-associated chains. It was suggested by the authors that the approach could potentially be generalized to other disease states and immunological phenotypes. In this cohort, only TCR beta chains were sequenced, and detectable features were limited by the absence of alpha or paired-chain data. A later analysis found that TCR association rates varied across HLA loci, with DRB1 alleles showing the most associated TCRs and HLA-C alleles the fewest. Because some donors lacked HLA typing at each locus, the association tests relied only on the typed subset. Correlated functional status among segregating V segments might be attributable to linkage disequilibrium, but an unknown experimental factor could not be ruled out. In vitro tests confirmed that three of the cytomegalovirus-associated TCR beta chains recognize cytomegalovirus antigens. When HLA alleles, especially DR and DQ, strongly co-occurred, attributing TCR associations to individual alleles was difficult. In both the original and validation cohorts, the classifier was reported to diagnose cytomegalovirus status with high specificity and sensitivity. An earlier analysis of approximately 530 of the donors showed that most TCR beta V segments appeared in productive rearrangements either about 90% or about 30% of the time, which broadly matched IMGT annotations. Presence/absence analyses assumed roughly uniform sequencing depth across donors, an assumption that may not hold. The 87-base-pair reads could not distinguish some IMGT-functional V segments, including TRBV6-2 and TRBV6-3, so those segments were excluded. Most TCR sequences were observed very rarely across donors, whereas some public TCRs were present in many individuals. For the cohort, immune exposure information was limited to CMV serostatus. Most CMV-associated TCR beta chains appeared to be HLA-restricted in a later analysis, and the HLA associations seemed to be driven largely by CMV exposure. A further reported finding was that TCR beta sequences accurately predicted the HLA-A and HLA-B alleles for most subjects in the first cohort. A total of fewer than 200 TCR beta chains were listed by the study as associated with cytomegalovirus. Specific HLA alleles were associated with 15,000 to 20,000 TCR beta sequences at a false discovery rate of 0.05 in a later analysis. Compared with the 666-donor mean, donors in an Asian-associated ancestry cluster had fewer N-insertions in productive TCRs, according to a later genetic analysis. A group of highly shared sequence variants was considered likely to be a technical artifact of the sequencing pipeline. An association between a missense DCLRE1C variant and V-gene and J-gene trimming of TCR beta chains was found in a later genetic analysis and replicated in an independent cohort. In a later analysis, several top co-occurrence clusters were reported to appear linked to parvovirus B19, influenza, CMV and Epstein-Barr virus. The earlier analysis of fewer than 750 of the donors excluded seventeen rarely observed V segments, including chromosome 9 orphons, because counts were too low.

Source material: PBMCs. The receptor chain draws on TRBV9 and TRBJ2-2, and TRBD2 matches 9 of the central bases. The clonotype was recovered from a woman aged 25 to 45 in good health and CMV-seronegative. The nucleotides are TGTGCCAGCAGCGTAGGTCAGGGTAGCGGGAGTCGCGGGGAGCTGTTTTTT. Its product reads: CASSVGQGSGSRGELFF.